There are a few counts of the clone carrying this TCR beta chain. Its target is unknown. The record originates from a study of blood T cells in healthy people across ages. Study-level points and caveats: Naive T cell percentage showed a strong correlation with TCR beta diversity. Diversity of TCR beta per million T cells declined in a roughly linear way with age.

PBMCs numbering at least 7 million were isolated per sample. Then a second PCR, running roughly 7 to 11 cycles, was carried out with a sample-barcoded 5' primer and a J-beta primer mix. TCRdb re-analysed the 5' RACE reads in MiXCR, keeping a single row per CDR3 protein. The sample includes 1.8 million or so distinct CDR3 sequences, roughly two fifths of them seen just once. The V end was cut by 4 bases, the J end by 2 bases, with 13 bases between. CDR3 size: 15 residues. Germline lookup yields CDR1 MDHEN and CDR2 SYDVKM. The rearrangement links TRBV28 to TRBJ2-3, with a possible D match to TRBD1 (6 bases). Sequences were obtained from blood. The TCR comes from a human donor in good health. CDR3 coding DNA: TGTGCCAGCAGTTGGCGACAGGAACACACAGATACGCAGTATTTT. It encodes CASSWRQEHTDTQYF.